This TCR beta chain was retrieved from a study of T cell changes during pregnancy in multiple sclerosis. V trimming: 4 bases; J trimming: 7 bases; junction bases outside the gene matches: 11. CDR1 is MNHEY and CDR2 is SMNVEV in the germline V gene (reference sequence). The CDR3 runs to 18 residues. Data came from immunoSEQ multiplex PCR; TCRdb stores just in-frame clones and leaves some out. The repertoire holds about 44,000 clones, with about 96% as singletons. The chain combines TRBV27 with TRBJ2-1; TRBD2 matches at 15 bases. The source was peripheral blood, collected in the second trimester of pregnancy. This clonotype was obtained from a female donor with multiple sclerosis, enrolled in a pregnancy study. Here the CDR3 reads CASSSRGTSGRRGNEQFF. The CDR3 bases are TGTGCCAGCAGTTCACGAGGGACTAGCGGGAGGAGAGGGAATGAGCAGTTCTTC.